This T cell receptor (beta chain) was observed in a study of shared clonotypes between healthy human individuals. Broader study findings: Investigators collected only blood, and repertoires in tissues likely differ.

In germline, CDR1 is SGHAT, CDR2 FQNNGV. Unmatched junction bases numbered 4, after V lost 2 bases and J lost 10 bases. This CDR3 is 13 amino acids long. With regard to this clone: The antigen remains unidentified.

There were only Caucasian adults among the donors, and all lived in Nashville, Tennessee. Genomic DNA for unsorted samples was obtained from tens of millions of PBMCs. In the original workflow: In the immunoSEQ data, sequences were junction-only and lacked quality scores, so filtering differed. The assay was immunoSEQ multiplex PCR, and TCRdb's table has in-frame clones only and misses some. That table is the source of V, J and clone size, and D and trimming were worked out from the DNA. The sample has about 490,000 clones, 81% seen once. This sequence originates from a woman aged 40 to 49 in good health. Some clones in this sample may be carry-over from other donors' samples. The sequencing input was PBMCs. The genes are TRBV11-2 and TRBJ2-1, with 8 bases that match TRBD2. This CDR3 reads CASSLSGGPEQFF. In DNA, the CDR3 is TGTGCCAGCAGCTTATCGGGAGGGCCCGAGCAGTTCTTC. The full variable domain, completed using reference TRBV11-2 and TRBJ2-1, is EAGVAQSPRYKIIEKRQSVAFWCNPISGHATLYWYQQILGQGPKLLIQFQNNGVVDDSQLPKDRFSAERLKGVDSTLKIQPAKLEDSAVYLCASSLSGGPEQFFGPGTRLTVL.